Below are 7 T cell receptor beta chains sequenced from a single sample in a study of T cells after yellow fever vaccination. TCRdb reanalysed the 5' RACE reads using MiXCR and keeps one entry per CDR3 protein. The data contain about 330,000 distinct CDR3 sequences, roughly 8.3% of them seen just once; the ten biggest clones take up 17%. Sample: PBMCs, taken more than 35 days after the first yellow fever vaccination. The source of these receptors is a man younger than 35 who received the YFV17D yellow fever vaccine.

J is TRBJ1-1 and V is TRBV4-2; D is uncertain. The germline V gene encodes CDR1 LGHNA and CDR2 YNFKEQ. With 1 base removed from V and 1 base from J, the gap between germline ends came to 10 bases. This CDR3 contains 15 residues. The CDR3 nucleotides are TGTGCCAGCAGCCAAGCGTGGGGAACGAACACTGAAGCTTTCTTT. Its protein is CASSQAWGTNTEAFF.

V is TRBV6-2 or TRBV6-3 and J is TRBJ2-5; D is possibly TRBD1 or TRBD2 (6 bases each). CDR1 and CDR2 (germline): MNHEY, SVGEGT. The CDR3 is made up of 16 amino acids. Trimming removed 5 bases at V and 4 bases at J, with 20 bases between. CDR3 protein: CASSLTWGASGETQYF. CDR3 bases: TGTGCCAGCAGTCTGACTTGGGGGGCAAGTGGAGAGACCCAGTACTTC.

The rearrangement links TRBV5-5 to TRBJ2-5; D call uncertain. Germline V gene data show CDR1 as SGHKS and CDR2 as YYEKEE (reference sequence). This CDR3 is 12 amino acids long. The V end lost 0 bases, the J end lost 5 bases, and 5 bases lay between the germline ends. The CDR3 coding sequence is TGTGCCAGCAGCTTGGTCGTCGAGACCCAGTACTTC. Encoded protein: CASSLVVETQYF.

This clonotype was seen more than once but under ten times. The rearrangement uses TRBV6-1 and TRBJ2-5; 7 nucleotides line up with TRBD2. Trimming at V came to 5 bases and at J to 5 bases, leaving 11 bases not matched to a gene. Germline assignment: CDR1 MNHNS and CDR2 SASEGT. This CDR3 is built from 15 residues. The CDR3 DNA sequence: TGTGCCAGCAGTCCTGATACTAGCGAGGGGGAGACCCAGTACTTC. Translation gives CASSPDTSEGETQYF.

This clonotype was seen only a few times. V is TRBV5-1 and J is TRBJ1-4, with TRBD1 identical over 7 bases. The V gene end was trimmed by 3 bases and the J gene end by 5 bases; junction bases not matched to a gene: 4. Germline CDR1 is SGHRS and CDR2 is YFSETQ. This CDR3 spans 14 amino acids. CDR3 nucleotide sequence: TGCGCCAGCAGCTACGGGACAGCGAATGAAAAACTGTTTTTT. Protein product: CASSYGTANEKLFF.

This clonotype was found a few times. J is TRBJ1-2 and V is TRBV20-1; D is ambiguous. Trimming took 0 bases from V and 10 from J, leaving 9 bases between them. The CDR3 consists of 11 residues. Per the germline V gene, CDR1 is DFQATT and CDR2 is SNEGSKA (reference sequence). This CDR3 reads CSARDRSAYTF. In DNA, the CDR3 is TGCAGTGCTAGAGATAGGTCGGCCTACACCTTC.

At least ten counts were recorded for this clonotype. This chain joins TRBV5-1 and TRBJ2-7, with D perhaps being TRBD1 or TRBD2 (5 bases each). CDR1 SGHRS and CDR2 YFSETQ come from the germline V gene. Trimming removed 0 bases at V and 6 bases at J, with 10 bases between. CDR3 length equals 13 residues. The CDR3 loop is CASSLAAGTEQYV. CDR3 sequence (DNA): TGCGCCAGCAGCTTGGCAGCAGGGACCGAGCAGTACGTC.